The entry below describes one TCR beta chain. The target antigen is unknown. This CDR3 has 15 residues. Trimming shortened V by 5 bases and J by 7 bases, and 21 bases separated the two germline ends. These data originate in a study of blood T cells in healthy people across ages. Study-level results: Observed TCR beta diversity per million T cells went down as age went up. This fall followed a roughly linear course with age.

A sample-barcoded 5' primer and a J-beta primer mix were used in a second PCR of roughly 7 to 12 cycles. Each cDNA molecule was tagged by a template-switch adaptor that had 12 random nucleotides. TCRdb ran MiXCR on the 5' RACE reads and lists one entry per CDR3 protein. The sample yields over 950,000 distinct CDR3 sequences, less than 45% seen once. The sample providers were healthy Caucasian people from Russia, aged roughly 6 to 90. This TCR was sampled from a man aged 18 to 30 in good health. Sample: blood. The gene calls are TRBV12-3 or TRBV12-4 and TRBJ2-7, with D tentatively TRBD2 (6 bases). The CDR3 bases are TGTGCCAGCAGTGGAGGGGATAAGGGCTACAATGAGCAGTACTTC. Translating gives CASSGGDKGYNEQYF.